This T cell receptor (beta chain) was identified during a study of early T cells in non-severe SARS-CoV-2 infection. Trimming took off 5 bases at V and 4 bases at J, with 8 bases between the two ends. Germline-derived CDR1 and CDR2 are DFQATT and SNEGSKA (reference sequence). The CDR3 loop spans 11 amino acids. In the library, individual cDNA molecules carried attached unique molecular identifiers. TCRdb re-called the 5' RACE reads with MiXCR, one entry per CDR3 protein. The sample contains approximately 100,000 distinct CDR3 sequences, approximately 10% of which appear only once. Study-level findings and limits: Sequences matched to VDJdb favored anti-spike CD8 responses, while private and CD4 specificities were missed.

In its sample, this clonotype was seen many times. What it recognizes is unknown. Sequencing was carried out using whole blood. The chain links TRBV20-1 to TRBJ2-5; D unresolved. The TCR comes from an adult who was a healthcare worker with PCR-confirmed SARS-CoV-2 infection or an uninfected control (not recorded which). This CDR3 is CSAPYLETQYF. The CDR3 DNA reads TGCAGTGCTCCTTACTTAGAGACCCAGTACTTC.